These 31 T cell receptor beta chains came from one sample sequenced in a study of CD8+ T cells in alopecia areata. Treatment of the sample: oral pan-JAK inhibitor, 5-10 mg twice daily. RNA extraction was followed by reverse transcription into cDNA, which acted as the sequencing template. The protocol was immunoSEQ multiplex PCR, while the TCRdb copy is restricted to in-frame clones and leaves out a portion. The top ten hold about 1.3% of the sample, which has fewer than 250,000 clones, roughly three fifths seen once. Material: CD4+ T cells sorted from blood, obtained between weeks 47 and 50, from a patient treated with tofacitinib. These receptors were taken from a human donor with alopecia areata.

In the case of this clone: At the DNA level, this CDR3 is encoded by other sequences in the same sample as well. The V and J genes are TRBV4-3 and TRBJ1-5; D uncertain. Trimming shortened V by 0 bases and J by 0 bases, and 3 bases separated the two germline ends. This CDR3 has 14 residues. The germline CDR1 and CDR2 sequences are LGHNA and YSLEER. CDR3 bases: TGCGCCAGCAGCCAAGAGCATAGCAATCAGCCCCAGCATTTT. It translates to CASSQEHSNQPQHF.

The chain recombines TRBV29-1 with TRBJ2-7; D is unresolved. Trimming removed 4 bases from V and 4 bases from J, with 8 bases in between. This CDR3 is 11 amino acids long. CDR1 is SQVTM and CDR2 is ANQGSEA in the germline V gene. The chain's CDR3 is CSVATSYEQYF. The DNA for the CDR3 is TGCAGCGTTGCAACGAGTTACGAGCAGTACTTC.

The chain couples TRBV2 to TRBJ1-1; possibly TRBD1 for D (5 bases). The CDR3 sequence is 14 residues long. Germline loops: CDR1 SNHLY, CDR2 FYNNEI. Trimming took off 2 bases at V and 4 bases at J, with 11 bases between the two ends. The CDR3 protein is CASSESWGGTEAFF. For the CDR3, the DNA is TGTGCCAGCAGTGAATCGTGGGGCGGCACTGAAGCTTTCTTT.

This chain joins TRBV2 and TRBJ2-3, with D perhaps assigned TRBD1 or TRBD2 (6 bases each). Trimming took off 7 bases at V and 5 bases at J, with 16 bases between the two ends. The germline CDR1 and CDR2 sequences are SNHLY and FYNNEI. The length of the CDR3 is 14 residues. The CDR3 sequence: CASKPGALIDTQYF. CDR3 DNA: TGTGCCAGCAAACCGGGGGCGCTGATAGATACGCAGTATTTT.

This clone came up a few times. Written as DNA, the CDR3 is TGTGCCAGCAGCTTGGGGCAGGGGGCTCGAGAGACCCAGTACTTC. Translated, it gives CASSLGQGARETQYF. The chain carries TRBV7-2 and TRBJ2-5; 8 nucleotides agree with TRBD1. The trim removed 3 bases at V and 4 bases at J, leaving 7 bases unmatched. This CDR3 region has 15 residues. CDR1 and CDR2 from the germline V gene are SGHTA and FQGNSA.

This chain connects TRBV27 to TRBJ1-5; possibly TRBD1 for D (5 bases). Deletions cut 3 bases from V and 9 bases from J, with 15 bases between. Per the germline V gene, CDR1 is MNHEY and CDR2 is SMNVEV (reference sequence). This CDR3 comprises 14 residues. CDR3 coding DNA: TGTGCCAGCAGTTTGTCCAGGGCCCCCGGGCCCCAGCATTTT. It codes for CASSLSRAPGPQHF.

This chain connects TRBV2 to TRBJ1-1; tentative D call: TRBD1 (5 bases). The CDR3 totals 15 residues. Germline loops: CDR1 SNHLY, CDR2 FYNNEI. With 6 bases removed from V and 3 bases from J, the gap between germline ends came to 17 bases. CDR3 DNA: TGTGCCAGCAGCCCCAGAGGTGGGGGACACACTGAAGCTTTCTTT. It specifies CASSPRGGGHTEAFF.

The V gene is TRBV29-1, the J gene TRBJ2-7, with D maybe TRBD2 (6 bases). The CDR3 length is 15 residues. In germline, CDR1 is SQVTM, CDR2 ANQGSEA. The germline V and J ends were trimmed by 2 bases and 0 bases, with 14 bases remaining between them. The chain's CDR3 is CSVERLSGGSYEQYF. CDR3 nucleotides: TGCAGCGTTGAAAGACTCTCCGGGGGCTCCTACGAGCAGTACTTC.

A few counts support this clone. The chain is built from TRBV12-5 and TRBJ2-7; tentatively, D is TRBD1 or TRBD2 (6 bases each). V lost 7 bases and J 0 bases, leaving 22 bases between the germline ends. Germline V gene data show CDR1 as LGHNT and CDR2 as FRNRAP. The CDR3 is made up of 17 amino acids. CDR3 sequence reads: CASASRGPMTVSYEQYF. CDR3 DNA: TGTGCTAGTGCCTCCCGGGGGCCGATGACAGTCTCCTACGAGCAGTACTTC.

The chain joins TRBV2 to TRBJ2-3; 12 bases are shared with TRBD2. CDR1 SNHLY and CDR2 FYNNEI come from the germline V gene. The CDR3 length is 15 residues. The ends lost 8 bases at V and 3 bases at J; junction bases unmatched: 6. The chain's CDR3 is CASVSTSGGTDTQYF. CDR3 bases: TGTGCCAGCGTTTCGACTAGCGGGGGAACAGATACGCAGTATTTT. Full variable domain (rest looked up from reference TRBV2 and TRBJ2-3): EPEVTQTPSHQVTQMGQEVILRCVPISNHLYFYWYRQILGQKVEFLVSFYNNEISEKSEIFDDQFSVERPDGSNFTLKIRSTKLEDSAMYFCASVSTSGGTDTQYFGPGTRLTVL.

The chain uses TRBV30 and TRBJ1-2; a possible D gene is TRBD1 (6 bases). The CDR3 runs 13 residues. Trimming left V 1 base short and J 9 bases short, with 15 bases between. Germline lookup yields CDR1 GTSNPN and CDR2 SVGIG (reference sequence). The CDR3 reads CAWSANTGIRYTF. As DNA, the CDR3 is TGTGCCTGGAGTGCGAACACAGGGATACGCTACACCTTC. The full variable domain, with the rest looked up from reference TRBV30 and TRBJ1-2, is SQTIHQWPATLVQPVGSPLSLECTVEGTSNPNLYWYRQAAGRGLQLLFYSVGIGQISSEVPQNLSASRPQDRQFILSSKKLLLSDSGFYLCAWSANTGIRYTFGSGTRLTVV.

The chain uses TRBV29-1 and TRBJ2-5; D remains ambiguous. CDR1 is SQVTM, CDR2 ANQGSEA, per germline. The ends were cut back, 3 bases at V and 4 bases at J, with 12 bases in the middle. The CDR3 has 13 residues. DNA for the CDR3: TGCAGCGTTGAGTTCGGTATCTCAGAGACCCAGTACTTC. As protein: CSVEFGISETQYF. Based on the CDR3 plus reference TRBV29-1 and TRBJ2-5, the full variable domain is SAVISQKPSRDICQRGTSLTIQCQVDSQVTMMFWYRQQPGQSLTLIATANQGSEATYESGFVIDKFPISRPNLTFSTLTVSNMSPEDSSIYLCSVEFGISETQYFGPGTRLLVL.

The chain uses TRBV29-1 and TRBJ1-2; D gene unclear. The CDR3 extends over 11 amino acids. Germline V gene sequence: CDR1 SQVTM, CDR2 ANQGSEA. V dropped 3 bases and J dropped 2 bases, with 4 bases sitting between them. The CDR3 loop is CSVDSNYGYTF. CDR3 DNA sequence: TGCAGCGTTGACTCGAACTATGGCTACACCTTC.

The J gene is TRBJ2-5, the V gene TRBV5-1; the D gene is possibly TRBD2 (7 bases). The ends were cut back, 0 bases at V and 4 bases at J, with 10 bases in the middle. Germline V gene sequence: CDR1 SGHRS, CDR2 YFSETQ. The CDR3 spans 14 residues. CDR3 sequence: CASSLGGGAETQYF. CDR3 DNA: TGCGCCAGCAGCTTGGGCGGGGGCGCAGAGACCCAGTACTTC.

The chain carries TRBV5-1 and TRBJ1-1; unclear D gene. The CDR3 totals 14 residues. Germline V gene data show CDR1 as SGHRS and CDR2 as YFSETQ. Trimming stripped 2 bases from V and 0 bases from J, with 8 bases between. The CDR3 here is CASSFGSMNTEAFF. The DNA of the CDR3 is TGCGCCAGCAGCTTTGGCAGCATGAACACTGAAGCTTTCTTT.

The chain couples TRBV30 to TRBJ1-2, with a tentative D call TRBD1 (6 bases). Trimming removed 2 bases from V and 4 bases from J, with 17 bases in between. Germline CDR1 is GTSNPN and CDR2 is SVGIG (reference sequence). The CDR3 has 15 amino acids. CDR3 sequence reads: CAWSTRTEIGYGYTF. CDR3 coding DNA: TGTGCCTGGAGTACCCGGACAGAAATTGGCTATGGCTACACCTTC.

CDR3 DNA sequence: TGCAGCGTTGTACCGGGACAGGGAAAAGAGACCCAGTACTTC. Its protein is CSVVPGQGKETQYF. V and J are TRBV29-1 and TRBJ2-5, with 9 bases lining up with TRBD1. The ends lost 4 bases at V and 3 bases at J; junction bases unmatched: 6. Germline V gene data show CDR1 as SQVTM and CDR2 as ANQGSEA. This CDR3 contains 14 residues.

CDR3: CATSRDTMPAKYQPQHF. The DNA for the CDR3 is TGTGCCACCAGCAGAGATACGATGCCAGCGAAGTATCAGCCCCAGCATTTT. The chain links TRBV15 to TRBJ1-5; no reliable D call. V dropped 0 bases and J dropped 5 bases, with 17 bases sitting between them. CDR3 length equals 17 residues. Germline assignment: CDR1 LNHNV and CDR2 YYDKDF (reference sequence).

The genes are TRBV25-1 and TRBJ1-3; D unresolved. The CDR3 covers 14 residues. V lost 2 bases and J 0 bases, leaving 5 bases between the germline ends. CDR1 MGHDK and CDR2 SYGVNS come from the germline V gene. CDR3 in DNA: TGTGCCAGCAGTGAAACTCTCTCTGGAAACACCATATATTTT. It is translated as CASSETLSGNTIYF.

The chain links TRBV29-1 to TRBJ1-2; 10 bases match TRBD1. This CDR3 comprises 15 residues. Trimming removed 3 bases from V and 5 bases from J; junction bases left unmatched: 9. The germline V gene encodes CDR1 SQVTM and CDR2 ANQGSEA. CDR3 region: CSVDKFGTGVYGYTF. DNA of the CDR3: TGCAGCGTTGATAAGTTTGGGACAGGGGTTTATGGCTACACCTTC.

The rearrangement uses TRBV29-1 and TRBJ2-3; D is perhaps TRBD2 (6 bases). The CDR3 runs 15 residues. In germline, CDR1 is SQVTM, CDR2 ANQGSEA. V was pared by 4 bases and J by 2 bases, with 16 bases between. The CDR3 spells CSVGHLEGYTDTQYF. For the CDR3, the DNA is TGCAGCGTTGGTCATTTGGAGGGGTACACAGATACGCAGTATTTT.

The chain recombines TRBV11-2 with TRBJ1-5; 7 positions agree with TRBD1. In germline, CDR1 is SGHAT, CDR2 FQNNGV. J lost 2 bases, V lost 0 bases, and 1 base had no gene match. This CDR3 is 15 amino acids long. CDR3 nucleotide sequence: TGTGCCAGCAGCTTAGACGGACAGGGCAATCAGCCCCAGCATTTT. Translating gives CASSLDGQGNQPQHF.

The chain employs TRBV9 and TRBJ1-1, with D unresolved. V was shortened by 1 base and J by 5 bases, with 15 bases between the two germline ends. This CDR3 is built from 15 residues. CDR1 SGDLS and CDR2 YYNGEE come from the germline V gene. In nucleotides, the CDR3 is TGTGCCAGCAGCGTATTTAGTAATTCTGGGACTGAAGCTTTCTTT. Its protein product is CASSVFSNSGTEAFF.

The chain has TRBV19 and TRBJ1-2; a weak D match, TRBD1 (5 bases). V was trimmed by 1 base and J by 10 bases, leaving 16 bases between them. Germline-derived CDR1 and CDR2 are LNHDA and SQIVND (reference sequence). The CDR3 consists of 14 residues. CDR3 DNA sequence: TGTGCCAGTAGTATAGGAGCAGGGAAGGGTCACTACACCTTC. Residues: CASSIGAGKGHYTF.

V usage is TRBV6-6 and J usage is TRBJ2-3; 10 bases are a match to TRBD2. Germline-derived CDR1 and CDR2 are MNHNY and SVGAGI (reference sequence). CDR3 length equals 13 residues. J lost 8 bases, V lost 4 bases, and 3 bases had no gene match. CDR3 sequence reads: CASSWSGGGTQYF. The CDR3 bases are TGTGCCAGCAGTTGGAGCGGGGGGGGTACGCAGTATTTT.

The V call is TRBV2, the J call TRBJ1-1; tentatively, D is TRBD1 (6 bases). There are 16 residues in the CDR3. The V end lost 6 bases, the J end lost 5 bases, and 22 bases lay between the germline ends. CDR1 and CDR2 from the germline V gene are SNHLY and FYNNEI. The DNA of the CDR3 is TGTGCCAGCAGGTTGGGGGCAGGGCAGGTTGAAACTGAAGCTTTCTTT. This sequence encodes CASRLGAGQVETEAFF. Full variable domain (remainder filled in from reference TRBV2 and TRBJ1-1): EPEVTQTPSHQVTQMGQEVILRCVPISNHLYFYWYRQILGQKVEFLVSFYNNEISEKSEIFDDQFSVERPDGSNFTLKIRSTKLEDSAMYFCASRLGAGQVETEAFFGQGTRLTVV.

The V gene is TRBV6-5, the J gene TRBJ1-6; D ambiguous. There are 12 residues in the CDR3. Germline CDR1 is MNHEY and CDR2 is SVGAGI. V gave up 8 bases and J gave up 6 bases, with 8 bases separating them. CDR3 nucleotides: TGTGCCAGCTCACAGTTTAATTCACCCCTCCACTTT. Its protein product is CASSQFNSPLHF.

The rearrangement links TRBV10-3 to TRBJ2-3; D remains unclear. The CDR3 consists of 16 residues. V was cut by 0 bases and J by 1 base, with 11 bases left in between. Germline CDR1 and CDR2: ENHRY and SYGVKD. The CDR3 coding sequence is TGTGCCATCAGTGAGTCGGCTGGCCGGGGCACAGATACGCAGTATTTT. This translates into CAISESAGRGTDTQYF.

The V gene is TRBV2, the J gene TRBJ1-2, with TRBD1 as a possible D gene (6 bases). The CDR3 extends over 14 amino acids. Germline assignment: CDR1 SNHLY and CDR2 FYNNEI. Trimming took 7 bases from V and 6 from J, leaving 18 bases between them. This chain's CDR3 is CASTGADGLNGYTF. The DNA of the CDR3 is TGTGCCAGCACGGGGGCTGACGGACTCAATGGCTACACCTTC. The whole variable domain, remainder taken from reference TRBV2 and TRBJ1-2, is EPEVTQTPSHQVTQMGQEVILRCVPISNHLYFYWYRQILGQKVEFLVSFYNNEISEKSEIFDDQFSVERPDGSNFTLKIRSTKLEDSAMYFCASTGADGLNGYTFGSGTRLTVV.

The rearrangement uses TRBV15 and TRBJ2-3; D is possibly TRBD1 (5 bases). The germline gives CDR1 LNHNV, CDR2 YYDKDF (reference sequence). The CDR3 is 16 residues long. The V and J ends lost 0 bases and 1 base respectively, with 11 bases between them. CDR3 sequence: CATSRDPTARTDTQYF. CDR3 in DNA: TGTGCCACCAGCAGAGATCCGACAGCACGCACAGATACGCAGTATTTT.

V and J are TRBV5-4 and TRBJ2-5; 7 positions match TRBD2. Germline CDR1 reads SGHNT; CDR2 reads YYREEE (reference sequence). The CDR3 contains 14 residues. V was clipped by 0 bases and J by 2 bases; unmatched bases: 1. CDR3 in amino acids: CASSLEGLQETQYF. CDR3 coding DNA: TGTGCCAGCAGCTTGGAGGGACTACAAGAGACCCAGTACTTC.